This passage covers 27 T cell receptor beta chains from one sample sequenced in a study of T cell clonality in common variable immunodeficiency. Study conclusions and caveats: Common variable immunodeficiency TCR beta sequences reportedly had fewer deletions and N-nucleotide insertions.

Sequencing used immunoSEQ multiplex PCR; TCRdb keeps in-frame clones, though not all of them. The sample shows over 25,000 clones, none of them appearing just once. These receptors lack a known antigen. The sample was peripheral blood mononuclear cells. The receptors were sampled from a human donor with common variable immunodeficiency.

This clone was detected ten times or more. Coverage ceases 3 residues before the CDR3 finishes, and the germline J gene fills in the end. The rearrangement joins TRBV7-2 to TRBJ2-3; D might be TRBD1 (6 bases). Germline CDR1 is SGHTA and CDR2 is FQGNSA. The CDR3 is 14 amino acids. Trimming shortened V by 4 bases and J by 2 bases, and 10 bases separated the two germline ends. The CDR3 is CASSSGQTTDTQYF. The CDR3 DNA, read in part, is TGTGCCAGCAGCTCCGGACAGACCACAGATACG.

The table lists this clone with a few counts. The read finishes 3 residues shy of the CDR3 end, and the germline J gene is used to complete it. This sequence joins TRBV2 and TRBJ1-3; 9 positions agree with TRBD1. Germline trimming cut 6 bases from V and 4 bases from J; bases unmatched to any gene: 7. Germline CDR1 reads SNHLY; CDR2 reads FYNNEI. The CDR3 has 15 amino acids. CDR3 DNA, as far as it was read: TGTGCCAGCAGCCTACAGGGGGCTGGGGGAAACACC. Translated, it gives CASSLQGAGGNT. The entire CDR3 reads CASSLQGAGGNTIYF.

This clone showed up many times. The read ends 3 residues shy of where the CDR3 ends; the end is completed using the germline J gene. V usage is TRBV19 and J usage is TRBJ2-7; 7 bases align to TRBD1. This CDR3 is 15 amino acids long. J was trimmed by 3 bases and V by 4 bases; bases with no gene match: 9. CDR1 and CDR2 (germline): LNHDA, SQIVND (reference sequence). Partial CDR3 DNA: TGTGCCAGTAGTACGAGGGGGCGCGGCGGCTACGAG. This encodes CASSTRGRGGYE. In full, the CDR3 reads CASSTRGRGGYEQYF.

Within the sample, this clone is medium-sized. The read terminates 3 residues ahead of where the CDR3 ends, so the germline J gene completes it. The chain carries TRBV5-5 and TRBJ1-6; D is ambiguous. CDR1 SGHKS and CDR2 YYEKEE come from the germline V gene (reference sequence). The V end was cut by 2 bases, the J end by 7 bases, with 13 bases between. This CDR3 region has 15 residues. CDR3 in amino acids: CASSLFETLNSPLHF. Incomplete CDR3 DNA: TGTGCCAGCAGCTTATTCGAGACTTTGAATTCACCC. The complete variable domain, with remaining parts taken from reference TRBV5-5 and TRBJ1-6, reads DAGVTQSPTHLIKTRGQQVTLRCSPISGHKSVSWYQQVLGQGPQFIFQYYEKEERGRGNFPDRFSARQFPNYSSELNVNALLLGDSALYLCASSLFETLNSPLHFGNGTRLTVT.

This clone has at least ten counts. The read falls 3 residues short of the CDR3 end, and the missing part is taken from the germline J gene. V usage is TRBV29-1 and J usage is TRBJ1-4; 8 nucleotides line up with TRBD1. The V and J ends lost 4 bases and 8 bases, in that order; junction bases with no gene match: 3. Germline CDR1 is SQVTM and CDR2 is ANQGSEA. CDR3 length: 12 amino acids. The CDR3 DNA, read in part, is TGCAGCGTTGGACAGGGGACGGAAAAA. It is translated as CSVGQGTEK. The full CDR3 reads CSVGQGTEKLFF.

This clone was detected a few times. The CDR3 end falls 3 residues outside the read, so it is completed with the germline J gene. V is TRBV7-2 and J is TRBJ2-5; D perhaps matches TRBD2 (6 bases). Trimming removed 0 bases at V and 5 bases at J, with 10 bases between. Germline values: CDR1 SGHTA, CDR2 FQGNSA. CDR3 length equals 14 residues. The part of the CDR3 DNA that was read is TGTGCCAGCAGCTTAGCGGGGGGATCGGAGACC. Amino acid sequence: CASSLAGGSET. From start to end, the CDR3 is CASSLAGGSETQYF.

This clone showed up many times. The CDR3 is cut off 3 residues early in the read; its end comes from the germline J gene. The chain carries TRBV29-1 and TRBJ2-1; no clear D gene. From germline, CDR1 is SQVTM and CDR2 ANQGSEA. This CDR3 is 11 amino acids long. Deletions cut 4 bases from V and 7 bases from J, with 8 bases between. The CDR3 here is CSVGARNEQFF. The covered CDR3 bases are TGCAGCGTTGGGGCCAGGAATGAG.

This clone has a handful of counts. The read ends 3 residues shy of where the CDR3 ends; the end is completed using the germline J gene. The V and J genes are TRBV19 and TRBJ1-5; 7 nucleotides agree with TRBD1. The germline CDR1 and CDR2 sequences are LNHDA and SQIVND (reference sequence). CDR3 length equals 13 residues. V lost 9 bases, J lost 7 bases, and 9 bases stayed unmatched. This chain's CDR3 is CASLAGGRQPQHF. Incomplete CDR3 DNA: TGTGCCAGCCTGGCAGGGGGGAGGCAGCCC.

This clone was detected many times. Coverage ceases 3 residues before the CDR3 finishes, and the germline J gene fills in the end. V gene TRBV7-9 combines with J gene TRBJ2-3, with D unresolved. This CDR3 has 12 residues. CDR1 and CDR2 (germline): SEHNR, FQNEAQ (reference sequence). V gave up 8 bases and J gave up 1 base, with 7 bases separating them. CDR3: CASQVGTDTQYF. The DNA read from the CDR3 is TGTGCCAGCCAGGTTGGCACAGATACG. Full variable domain (outside the CDR3, taken from reference TRBV7-9 and TRBJ2-3): DTGVSQNPRHKITKRGQNVTFRCDPISEHNRLYWYRQTLGQGPEFLTYFQNEAQLEKSRLLSDRFSAERPKGSFSTLEIQRTEQGDSAMYLCASQVGTDTQYFGPGTRLTVL.

Of note for this clone: The read is 3 residues too short to cover the CDR3 end, so that end is filled in from the germline J gene. This rearrangement joins TRBV6-2 or TRBV6-3 to TRBJ2-1; 12 nucleotides match TRBD1. V lost 6 bases, J lost 7 bases, and 10 bases stayed unmatched. Germline V gene data show CDR1 as MNHEY and CDR2 as SVGEGT. CDR3 length: 16 residues. The sequenced CDR3 bases are TGTGCCAGCAGGGACCACGGGACAGGGGGCGAGAATGAG. This gives the protein CASRDHGTGGENE. The full CDR3 protein reads CASRDHGTGGENEQFF.

This clone occurred a few times. From the germline J gene comes the end of the CDR3, since the read stops 3 residues before it. The genes are TRBV7-9 and TRBJ1-2; 9 nucleotides agree with TRBD1. CDR3 length: 14 residues. Per the germline V gene, CDR1 is SEHNR and CDR2 is FQNEAQ (reference sequence). Losses at the gene ends were 3 bases for V and 5 bases for J; bases not matched to a gene: 4. The CDR3: CASSFTGGDYGYTF. CDR3 DNA, as far as it was read: TGTGCCAGCAGCTTCACAGGGGGCGATTATGGC. Filled out from reference TRBV7-9 and TRBJ1-2, the complete variable domain reads DTGVSQNPRHKITKRGQNVTFRCDPISEHNRLYWYRQTLGQGPEFLTYFQNEAQLEKSRLLSDRFSAERPKGSFSTLEIQRTEQGDSAMYLCASSFTGGDYGYTFGSGTRLTVV.

This clone was seen more than once but under ten times. The read finishes 3 residues shy of the CDR3 end, and the germline J gene is used to complete it. This chain links TRBV7-2 with TRBJ1-2; 8 nucleotides agree with TRBD1. Germline CDR1 SGHTA, CDR2 FQGNSA. The CDR3 is 13 amino acids. CDR3 DNA, as far as it was read: TGTGCCAGCAGTTCGGACAGGGCGGGGGGC. This encodes CASSSDRAGG. The whole CDR3 sequence reads CASSSDRAGGYTF. Looking up the rest from reference TRBV7-2 and TRBJ1-2 gives the full variable domain: GAGVSQSPSNKVTEKGKDVELRCDPISGHTALYWYRQSLGQGLEFLIYFQGNSAPDKSGLPSDRFSAERTGGSVSTLTIQRTQQEDSAVYLCASSSDRAGGYTFGSGTRLTVV.

Of note for this clone: The observed sequence ends 3 residues before the CDR3 terminus, with the missing tail filled in from the germline J gene. This chain joins TRBV19 and TRBJ2-1, with TRBD2 identical over 12 bases. This CDR3 has 14 residues. V trimming: 7 bases; J trimming: 6 bases; junction bases outside the gene matches: 4. Germline CDR1 is LNHDA and CDR2 is SQIVND (reference sequence). CDR3 protein: CASTRTSGANEQFF. The sequenced part of the CDR3 DNA is TGTGCCAGTACCCGGACTAGCGGGGCCAATGAG.

In the case of this clone: Sequencing ends 3 residues short of the CDR3 end; the germline J gene provides the rest. This chain connects TRBV18 to TRBJ1-2; TRBD1 aligns across 7 bases. After removal of 3 bases from V and 6 bases from J, the junction contained 4 bases not matched to a gene. CDR3 size: 13 residues. Germline-derived CDR1 and CDR2 are KGHSH and LQKENI. The sequenced part of the CDR3 DNA is TGTGCCAGCTCACCCGACAGGGACAATGGC. The encoded protein is CASSPDRDNG. The CDR3 in its entirety is CASSPDRDNGYTF.

This clone occurred a few times. Read sequence stops 3 residues before the CDR3 end, and the germline J gene provides the missing end. The rearrangement uses TRBV2 and TRBJ2-1, with D tentatively TRBD2 (7 bases). The CDR3 runs 12 residues. The V end was cut by 11 bases, the J end by 9 bases, with 17 bases between. CDR1 and CDR2 (germline): SNHLY, FYNNEI. The CDR3 bases that were read are TGTGCCGGGGCGAGGGGGGGTGGTGAG. This sequence encodes CAGARGGGE. The entire CDR3 sequence reads CAGARGGGEQFF.

This clone was recorded many times. The read falls 3 residues short of the CDR3 end, and the missing part is taken from the germline J gene. The V and J genes are TRBV7-9 and TRBJ1-2; no firm D call. Trimming pared 2 bases from V and 5 bases from J, leaving 15 bases between. Germline CDR1 and CDR2: SEHNR and FQNEAQ (reference sequence). This CDR3 is built from 15 residues. CDR3: CASSLSEGYRYGYTF. Partial CDR3 DNA: TGTGCCAGCAGCTTATCGGAAGGGTATCGATATGGC.

This clone was found a few times. The missing CDR3 end, 3 residues past where the read stops, is filled in from the germline J gene. This chain joins TRBV23-1 and TRBJ1-2, with D possibly being TRBD1 (6 bases). Being an ORF, TRBV23-1 has a function that is uncertain. CDR3 length: 13 residues. The germline V and J ends were trimmed by 3 bases and 4 bases, with 9 bases remaining between them. CDR3 protein: CASSHRGGYGYTF. The CDR3 DNA, read in part, is TGCGCCAGCAGTCACAGGGGAGGCTATGGC.

This clone came up a few times. The sequenced fragment ends 3 residues before the CDR3 boundary, so the rest is inferred from the germline J gene. The rearrangement joins TRBV5-4 to TRBJ2-1, with TRBD1 matching 10 bases. Trimming cost V 4 bases and J 1 base; bases outside gene matches: 2. The germline gives CDR1 SGHNT, CDR2 YYREEE (reference sequence). The CDR3 has 15 amino acids. CDR3 region: CASSPGQGSYNEQFF. Partial CDR3 DNA: TGTGCCAGCAGCCCGGGACAGGGGTCCTACAATGAG.

This clone showed up many times. The CDR3 end lies 3 residues beyond the end of the read and is filled in from the germline J gene. The chain is built from TRBV4-1 and TRBJ2-3; possibly TRBD2 for D (5 bases). Germline V lookup: CDR1 MGHRA, CDR2 YSYEKL. The CDR3 totals 12 residues. Trimming cost V 6 bases and J 4 bases, with 8 bases left between them. The sequenced part of the CDR3 DNA is TGCGCCAGCAGTCTCGGGGCAGATACG. Translating gives CASSLGADT. The full CDR3 sequence reads CASSLGADTQYF.

This clone was seen ten or more times. CDR3 bases read: TGTGCCAGCAGCTTGGCAGGGGACACC. This encodes CASSLAGDT. The CDR3 in its entirety is CASSLAGDTIYF. The rearrangement joins TRBV5-6 to TRBJ1-3, with D maybe TRBD1 (6 bases). The read ends 3 residues early relative to the CDR3; the germline J gene fills the gap. Germline V gene lookup returns CDR1 SGHDT and CDR2 YYEEEE. The CDR3 covers 12 residues. Trimming stripped 0 bases from V and 8 bases from J, with 6 bases between. The full variable domain, with the rest looked up from reference TRBV5-6 and TRBJ1-3, is DAGVTQSPTHLIKTRGQQVTLRCSPKSGHDTVSWYQQALGQGPQFIFQYYEEEERQRGNFPDRFSGHQFPNYSSELNVNALLLGDSALYLCASSLAGDTIYFGEGSWLTVV.

The table lists this clone with many counts. Read sequence stops 3 residues before the CDR3 end, and the germline J gene provides the missing end. The chain uses TRBV7-2 and TRBJ2-3, with 7 bases that match TRBD1. CDR1 and CDR2 from the germline V gene are SGHTA and FQGNSA. With V trimmed by 3 bases and J by 4 bases, 7 bases remained unmatched. This CDR3 has 15 residues. CDR3 protein: CASSFRDSAADTQYF. Partial CDR3 DNA: TGTGCCAGCAGCTTTCGGGACAGCGCCGCAGATACG.

This clone was recorded many times. The read finishes 3 residues shy of the CDR3 end, and the germline J gene is used to complete it. This chain joins TRBV5-1 and TRBJ2-4; TRBD2 aligns across 8 bases. CDR1 and CDR2 from the germline V gene are SGHRS and YFSETQ. The CDR3 has 15 residues. J was trimmed by 7 bases and V by 4 bases; bases with no gene match: 10. The CDR3: CASSVSGTRTNIQYF. CDR3 bases read: TGCGCCAGCAGCGTGTCCGGGACTAGAACGAACATT.

With respect to this clone: The read ends 3 residues shy of where the CDR3 ends; the end is completed using the germline J gene. The rearrangement uses TRBV20-1 and TRBJ2-7; D is unclear. CDR1 and CDR2 (germline): DFQATT, SNEGSKA (reference sequence). Trimming stripped 0 bases from V and 6 bases from J, with 12 bases between. The CDR3 is 13 amino acids. Incomplete CDR3 DNA: TGCAGTGCTAGAGATTCGGGTGGGTTCGAG. Translation: CSARDSGGFE. The full CDR3 protein is CSARDSGGFEQYF.

There are many counts of this clone. The CDR3 end falls 3 residues outside the read, so it is completed with the germline J gene. This sequence joins TRBV27 and TRBJ2-1, with 10 nucleotides matching TRBD1. V gave up 4 bases and J gave up 4 bases; unmatched junction bases: 4. The germline CDR1 and CDR2 sequences are MNHEY and SMNVEV (reference sequence). The CDR3 consists of 15 residues. The CDR3 region is CASSSDRGGYNEQFF. CDR3 bases read: TGTGCCAGCAGTTCGGACAGGGGGGGTTACAATGAG.

By sample share, this clone is medium-sized. The read terminates 3 residues ahead of where the CDR3 ends, so the germline J gene completes it. The genes are TRBV5-5 and TRBJ1-3; no reliable D call. Per germline, CDR1 SGHKS and CDR2 YYEKEE (reference sequence). V lost 0 bases and J 8 bases, leaving 12 bases between the germline ends. The CDR3 runs 14 residues. The DNA read from the CDR3 is TGTGCCAGCAGCTTGGAGCAAACGGTTCACACC. Translating it yields CASSLEQTVHT. The CDR3, in full, reads CASSLEQTVHTIYF.

A word on this clone: The read ends 3 residues early relative to the CDR3; the germline J gene fills the gap. The J gene is TRBJ2-3, the V gene TRBV20-1, with 12 bases lining up with TRBD2. This CDR3 is built from 16 residues. Germline V lookup: CDR1 DFQATT, CDR2 SNEGSKA (reference sequence). Trimming at V came to 5 bases and at J to 4 bases, leaving 10 bases not matched to a gene. CDR3 sequence reads: CSAGLAGLWRADTQYF. The CDR3 DNA, read in part, is TGCAGTGCTGGACTAGCGGGGTTATGGCGTGCAGATACG.

This clone occurred many times. Compared with germline, one end of the junction differs, possibly owing to a read error. The read is 3 residues too short to cover the CDR3 end, so that end is filled in from the germline J gene. The rearrangement uses TRBV7-7 and TRBJ2-5; TRBD2 aligns across 8 bases. Germline V gene lookup returns CDR1 SSHAT and CDR2 FNYEAQ (reference sequence). CDR3 size: 14 residues. CDR3 DNA, as far as it was read: TGTGCTAGCAGCTTATCTAGCGGGTGGGAGACC. Residues: CASSLSSGWET. The full CDR3 reads CASSLSSGWETQYF. Based on the CDR3 plus reference TRBV7-7 and TRBJ2-5, the full variable domain is GAGVSQSPRYKVTKRGQDVTLRCDPISSHATLYWYQQALGQGPEFLTYFNYEAQPDKSGLPSDRFSAERPEGSISTLTIQRTEQRDSAMYRCASSLSSGWETQYFGPGTRLLVL.